A single sample is the source of the 9 T cell receptor beta chains below, sequenced in a study of response to subunit inactivated influenza vaccine. A single record per CDR3 protein comes from TCRdb applying MiXCR to the RT-PCR reads. Of under 850,000 distinct CDR3 sequences listed, approximately 17% were seen once; the top ten hold around 9.9%. Sample: PBMCs from blood, taken approximately 5 days after vaccination. These receptors originate from a man aged 45 to 65 who received an inactivated influenza vaccine.

This clonotype was seen a handful of times. The rearrangement joins TRBV20-1 to TRBJ2-1; D uncertain. The CDR3 is made up of 12 amino acids. CDR1 and CDR2 (germline): DFQATT, SNEGSKA (reference sequence). Trimming took 0 bases from V and 10 from J, leaving 10 bases between them. The CDR3 DNA reads as TGCAGTGCTAGAGATTATTTTCCCGAGCAGTTCTTC. Its translation is CSARDYFPEQFF.

The chain links TRBV10-3 to TRBJ2-1; D remains unclear. Germline CDR1 and CDR2: ENHRY and SYGVKD. Trimming removed 6 bases at V and 7 bases at J, with 13 bases between. The CDR3 runs to 13 residues. CDR3 DNA: TGTGCCATCAGAGCAGAGGCCGCGAATGAGCAGTTCTTC. Its protein is CAIRAEAANEQFF.

This chain uses TRBV7-2 with TRBJ2-5; 8 bases agree with TRBD2. Trimming at V came to 0 bases and at J to 1 base, leaving 4 bases not matched to a gene. The CDR3 has 16 residues. Germline V gene lookup returns CDR1 SGHTA and CDR2 FQGNSA. Here the CDR3 reads CASSLALRGGQETQYF. The CDR3 DNA reads TGTGCCAGCAGCTTAGCGCTTCGGGGGGGCCAAGAGACCCAGTACTTC.

In this sample, this clonotype turned up many times. The V and J genes are TRBV12-3 or TRBV12-4 and TRBJ2-2, with D unclear. The CDR3 runs 12 residues. The V end was cut by 7 bases, the J end by 4 bases, with 7 bases between. CDR3 bases: TGTGCCAGCACCCTAATCACCGGGGAGCTGTTTTTT. It codes for CASTLITGELFF.

V is TRBV6-5 and J is TRBJ2-5; TRBD2 matches at 13 bases. V was pared by 2 bases and J by 5 bases, with 11 bases of the junction left unmatched. CDR1 and CDR2 from the germline V gene are MNHEY and SVGAGI. There are 18 residues in the CDR3. The CDR3 loop reads CASSYAALAGGLGETQYF. The CDR3 DNA is TGTGCCAGCAGTTACGCCGCACTAGCGGGAGGGTTAGGCGAGACCCAGTACTTC.

This clonotype was seen only a few times. The chain has TRBV6-1 and TRBJ1-4, with 7 bases that match TRBD1. The CDR3 sequence is 13 residues long. Germline CDR1 is MNHNS and CDR2 is SASEGT. V lost 7 bases to trimming and J lost 6 bases; unmatched junction nucleotides: 5. Here the CDR3 reads CASKGTADEKLFF. The CDR3 coding sequence is TGTGCCAGCAAGGGGACAGCGGATGAAAAACTGTTTTTT.

This chain links TRBV15 with TRBJ2-7, with 8 bases identical to TRBD1. With V trimmed by 5 bases and J by 2 bases, 5 bases remained unmatched. This CDR3 spans 14 amino acids. Germline loops: CDR1 LNHNV, CDR2 YYDKDF (reference sequence). CDR3: CATSARTGPYEQYF. CDR3 in DNA: TGTGCCACCAGCGCAAGGACAGGGCCCTACGAGCAGTACTTC.

The rearrangement joins TRBV10-2 to TRBJ1-2; the D is unclear. Trimming removed 0 bases from V and 3 bases from J, with 8 bases in between. There are 14 residues in the CDR3. Per the germline V gene, CDR1 is WSHSY and CDR2 is SAAADI. The CDR3, as DNA: TGCGCCAGCAGTGAGTCCGGTGATTACTATGGCTACACCTTC. The encoded protein is CASSESGDYYGYTF.

Only a few counts were recorded for this clonotype. This rearrangement joins TRBV20-1 to TRBJ2-4; 12 bases are shared with TRBD2. Trimming at V came to 0 bases and at J to 2 bases, leaving 2 bases not matched to a gene. Looked up from germline, CDR1 is DFQATT and CDR2 is SNEGSKA (reference sequence). The CDR3 length is 16 residues. CDR3 DNA sequence: TGCAGTGCTAGAGACTGGACTAGCGGGACCAAAAACATTCAGTACTTC. This codes for CSARDWTSGTKNIQYF.